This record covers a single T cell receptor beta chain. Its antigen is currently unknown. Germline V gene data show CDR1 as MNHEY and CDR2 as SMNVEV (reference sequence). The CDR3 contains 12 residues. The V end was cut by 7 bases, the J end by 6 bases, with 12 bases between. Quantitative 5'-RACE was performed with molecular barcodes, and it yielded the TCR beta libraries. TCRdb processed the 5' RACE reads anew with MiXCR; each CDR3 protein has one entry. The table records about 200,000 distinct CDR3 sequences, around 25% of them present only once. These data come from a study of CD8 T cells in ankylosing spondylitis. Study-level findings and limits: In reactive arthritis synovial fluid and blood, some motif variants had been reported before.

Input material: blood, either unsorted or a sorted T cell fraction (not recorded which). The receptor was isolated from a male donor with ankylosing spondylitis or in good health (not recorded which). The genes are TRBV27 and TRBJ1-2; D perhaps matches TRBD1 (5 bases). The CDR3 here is CASTSGFDGYTF. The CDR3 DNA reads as TGTGCCAGCACATCAGGGTTCGATGGCTACACCTTC.